Listed below are T cell receptor beta chains from one sample, sequenced in a study of T cells after yellow fever vaccination. TCRdb re-derived calls from the 5' RACE reads in MiXCR, one entry per CDR3 protein. The sample contains hundreds of thousands of distinct CDR3 sequences, about 8.7% of which appear only once. This material consisted of PBMCs, taken on the day of the first yellow fever vaccination. All receptors come from a man younger than 35 who received the YFV17D yellow fever vaccine. CDR3s include the opening cysteine and the closing phenylalanine or tryptophan. The D gene is left open where the match is weak. Clone size appears in some rows only: once, few, many, or a class for an expanded clone.

CDR3 DNA: TGTGCCAGCAGTAGGGACAGGGTTAACTATGGCTACACCTTC; CDR3 protein: CASSRDRVNYGYTF; V gene: TRBV6-1; clone size: .; D gene: TRBD1; J gene: TRBJ1-2
CDR3 DNA: TGTGCCAGCAGTTACTTCCCACCCGGGAGCGGGGGATTGAACACCGGGGAGCTGTTTTTT; CDR3 protein: CASSYFPPGSGGLNTGELFF; V gene: TRBV6-2/TRBV6-3; clone size: few; D gene: TRBD2; J gene: TRBJ2-2
CDR3 DNA: TGTGCCAGCAGCCCGGAGGGACAGCAAGAGACCCAGTACTTC; CDR3 protein: CASSPEGQQETQYF; V gene: TRBV7-9; clone size: few; D gene: .; J gene: TRBJ2-5
CDR3 DNA: TGTGCCAGCAGACCTCAGAGCTCCTACAATGAGCAGTTCTTC; CDR3 protein: CASRPQSSYNEQFF; V gene: TRBV28; clone size: .; D gene: .; J gene: TRBJ2-1
CDR3 DNA: TGTGCCAGCAGCGCAACGGCGGGGGAGCAGTACTTC; CDR3 protein: CASSATAGEQYF; V gene: TRBV7-9; clone size: .; D gene: .; J gene: TRBJ2-7
CDR3 DNA: TGTGCCAGCAGCTTACGTGTGACTAGCGGCACAGATACGCAGTATTTT; CDR3 protein: CASSLRVTSGTDTQYF; V gene: TRBV7-2; clone size: .; D gene: TRBD2; J gene: TRBJ2-3
CDR3 DNA: TGTGCCAGCAGTTTCAAGATAGGGCGCTCCAATTGGAACGAGCAGTACTTC; CDR3 protein: CASSFKIGRSNWNEQYF; V gene: TRBV6-2/TRBV6-3; clone size: .; D gene: .; J gene: TRBJ2-7
CDR3 DNA: TGTGCCAGTAGCCCCTTACCCGGGGAGCTGTTTTTT; CDR3 protein: CASSPLPGELFF; V gene: TRBV19; clone size: .; D gene: .; J gene: TRBJ2-2
CDR3 DNA: TGCAGCGTTGAGGGCCGACAGGGGAACACTGAAGCTTTCTTT; CDR3 protein: CSVEGRQGNTEAFF; V gene: TRBV29-1; clone size: few; D gene: TRBD1; J gene: TRBJ1-1
CDR3 DNA: TGTGCCTGGACCCCCGGGCCGACAGGGTCAGGCGAGCAGTACTTC; CDR3 protein: CAWTPGPTGSGEQYF; V gene: TRBV30; clone size: few; D gene: TRBD1; J gene: TRBJ2-7
CDR3 DNA: TGCGCCACCTCAGCGGGGGCCCCGAACACTGAAGCTTTCTTT; CDR3 protein: CATSAGAPNTEAFF; V gene: TRBV5-1; clone size: .; D gene: .; J gene: TRBJ1-1
CDR3 DNA: TGTGCCAGCCTTGGAGGGGTGGGTGAGCAGTTCTTC; CDR3 protein: CASLGGVGEQFF; V gene: TRBV3-1; clone size: .; D gene: .; J gene: TRBJ2-1
CDR3 DNA: TGTGCCATCAGTCGGATAGCGGGGGGCCTCCAAGAGACCCAGTACTTC; CDR3 protein: CAISRIAGGLQETQYF; V gene: TRBV10-3; clone size: .; D gene: TRBD2; J gene: TRBJ2-5
CDR3 DNA: TGTGCCAGTCAAAGGTCCTACAGCTCCTACAATGAGCAGTTCTTC; CDR3 protein: CASQRSYSSYNEQFF; V gene: TRBV19; clone size: .; D gene: .; J gene: TRBJ2-1
CDR3 DNA: TGTGCCAGCAGCTTATTACAGGGGGACGGCTACACCTTC; CDR3 protein: CASSLLQGDGYTF; V gene: TRBV7-2; clone size: many; D gene: TRBD1; J gene: TRBJ1-2
CDR3 DNA: TGTGCCAGCAGTCCGACACCAACAGATACGCAGTATTTT; CDR3 protein: CASSPTPTDTQYF; V gene: TRBV7-3; clone size: many; D gene: .; J gene: TRBJ2-3
CDR3 DNA: TGTGCCAGCAGTACCGGGATAAGCTCCTACAATGAGCAGTTCTTC; CDR3 protein: CASSTGISSYNEQFF; V gene: TRBV6-1; clone size: few; D gene: .; J gene: TRBJ2-1
CDR3 DNA: TGTGCCAGCTCACGCTCGGGACGCGCTGAAGCTTTCTTT; CDR3 protein: CASSRSGRAEAFF; V gene: TRBV18; clone size: few; D gene: .; J gene: TRBJ1-1
CDR3 DNA: TGTGCCTGCCCCGAAGAAGATAGCACAGATACGCAGTATTTT; CDR3 protein: CACPEEDSTDTQYF; V gene: TRBV30; clone size: .; D gene: .; J gene: TRBJ2-3
CDR3 DNA: TGTGCCATCAGCGACGGGACAGCTTATGGCTACACCTTC; CDR3 protein: CAISDGTAYGYTF; V gene: TRBV10-3; clone size: .; D gene: TRBD1; J gene: TRBJ1-2
CDR3 DNA: TGTGCCAGCAGCCTAGAGGGGACTAGCCCGTTCTTC; CDR3 protein: CASSLEGTSPFF; V gene: TRBV7-9; clone size: .; D gene: TRBD2; J gene: TRBJ2-1
CDR3 DNA: TGTGCCAGCAGCAGAGAGTCGGGAAATTCACCCCTCCACTTT; CDR3 protein: CASSRESGNSPLHF; V gene: TRBV5-6; clone size: .; D gene: .; J gene: TRBJ1-6
CDR3 DNA: TGTGCCAGCAGTGAGACCGGGGCCCGGGGCGCTGAGCAGTTCTTC; CDR3 protein: CASSETGARGAEQFF; V gene: TRBV2; clone size: .; D gene: .; J gene: TRBJ2-1
CDR3 DNA: TGTGCCAGCACCGGGACAGGTGGGGTAGGGGCTTTCTTT; CDR3 protein: CASTGTGGVGAFF; V gene: TRBV6-1; clone size: few; D gene: TRBD1; J gene: TRBJ1-1
CDR3 DNA: TGTGCCAGCTCACCGACAGGACGCTCTGGGGCCAACGTCCTGACTTTC; CDR3 protein: CASSPTGRSGANVLTF; V gene: TRBV18; clone size: .; D gene: .; J gene: TRBJ2-6
CDR3 DNA: TGTGCCAGCAGTCACCGGACTGCAAACACAGATACGCAGTATTTT; CDR3 protein: CASSHRTANTDTQYF; V gene: TRBV13; clone size: few; D gene: .; J gene: TRBJ2-3
CDR3 DNA: TGCGCCAGCACGCCTGGGACAGCCGAGGGCACCATAGATTTT; CDR3 protein: CASTPGTAEGTIDF; V gene: TRBV5-1; clone size: .; D gene: TRBD1; J gene: TRBJ1-3
CDR3 DNA: TGTGCCAGCAGCTTATTAAGTAAGGAGCAGTACTTC; CDR3 protein: CASSLLSKEQYF; V gene: TRBV7-2; clone size: few; D gene: .; J gene: TRBJ2-7
CDR3 DNA: TGTGCCACAATGGCTGGGACAGGGAGTCGGTGGAGTCAAGAGACCCAGTACTTC; CDR3 protein: CATMAGTGSRWSQETQYF; V gene: TRBV10-3; clone size: few; D gene: TRBD1; J gene: TRBJ2-5
CDR3 DNA: TGTGCCAGCAGTCGATTAGCGGGGACTAATGAGCAGTTCTTC; CDR3 protein: CASSRLAGTNEQFF; V gene: TRBV12-3/TRBV12-4; clone size: .; D gene: TRBD2; J gene: TRBJ2-1
CDR3 DNA: TGTGCCAGCTCACCATTCGACAGGGCAACTAGCACAGATACGCAGTATTTT; CDR3 protein: CASSPFDRATSTDTQYF; V gene: TRBV18; clone size: .; D gene: TRBD1; J gene: TRBJ2-3
CDR3 DNA: TGTGCCAGCAGCCAAGTAGGAGGATTCTCTGGAAACACCATATATTTT; CDR3 protein: CASSQVGGFSGNTIYF; V gene: TRBV14; clone size: few; D gene: .; J gene: TRBJ1-3
CDR3 DNA: TGCGCCAGCAGCTTGTCTAGTGGCGAGGAGACCCAGTACTTC; CDR3 protein: CASSLSSGEETQYF; V gene: TRBV5-1; clone size: .; D gene: .; J gene: TRBJ2-5
CDR3 DNA: TGCGCCAGCAGCCAAGATCTGGGGGCAGATACGCAGTATTTT; CDR3 protein: CASSQDLGADTQYF; V gene: TRBV4-1; clone size: many; D gene: .; J gene: TRBJ2-3
CDR3 DNA: TGCAGTGCTAGAGAGAGGGGGTTCAGGGACAATGAGCAGTTCTTC; CDR3 protein: CSARERGFRDNEQFF; V gene: TRBV20-1; clone size: few; D gene: .; J gene: TRBJ2-1
CDR3 DNA: TGCGCCAGCAGCCAAGTCCATCCCAATGAGCAGTTCTTC; CDR3 protein: CASSQVHPNEQFF; V gene: TRBV4-1; clone size: many; D gene: .; J gene: TRBJ2-1
CDR3 DNA: TGTGCCAGCAGCCCCAGGACAGGCGCGGGCGAGCAGTACTTC; CDR3 protein: CASSPRTGAGEQYF; V gene: TRBV7-9; clone size: few; D gene: TRBD1; J gene: TRBJ2-7
CDR3 DNA: TGCGCCAGCAGCCAAGCCACAGGGGGCACAGATACGCAGTATTTT; CDR3 protein: CASSQATGGTDTQYF; V gene: TRBV4-3; clone size: few; D gene: TRBD1; J gene: TRBJ2-3
CDR3 DNA: TGTGCCATCAGACCAGACAGTAGCAATCAGCCCCAGCATTTT; CDR3 protein: CAIRPDSSNQPQHF; V gene: TRBV10-3; clone size: many; D gene: .; J gene: TRBJ1-5
CDR3 DNA: TGCGCCAGCAGCTTGAAGGCAGTGCGGGGGGATAGCTCCTACAATGAGCAGTTCTTC; CDR3 protein: CASSLKAVRGDSSYNEQFF; V gene: TRBV5-1; clone size: .; D gene: TRBD2; J gene: TRBJ2-1
CDR3 DNA: TGCAGTGCTAGAGCAGGGTTGGGTTACAACTATGGCTACACCTTC; CDR3 protein: CSARAGLGYNYGYTF; V gene: TRBV20-1; clone size: .; D gene: .; J gene: TRBJ1-2
CDR3 DNA: TGTGCCAGTAGTATAGCAATGGTGAGGGAACCCTCCTACAATGAGCAGTTCTTC; CDR3 protein: CASSIAMVREPSYNEQFF; V gene: TRBV19; clone size: .; D gene: .; J gene: TRBJ2-1
CDR3 DNA: TGCGCCAGCAGAGTAGACCCTGGATCTAGCACAGATACGCAGTATTTT; CDR3 protein: CASRVDPGSSTDTQYF; V gene: TRBV5-1; clone size: few; D gene: .; J gene: TRBJ2-3